This T cell receptor beta chain was profiled in a study of T-cell reconstitution after alpha-beta-depleted transplantation in children. Unique molecular identifiers were incorporated during preparation of the TCRbeta library. Each CDR3 protein is one row after TCRdb ran MiXCR on the PCR reads. The table lists about 410,000 distinct CDR3 sequences, about a fifth of them singletons, with 3% to 4% in the top ten. This clonotype was seen only a few times. The germline V and J ends were trimmed by 8 bases and 4 bases, with 12 bases remaining between them. Germline CDR1 and CDR2: DFQATT and SNEGSKA (reference sequence). The CDR3 contains 11 residues.

This specimen consisted of PBMCs from the stem cell graft donor, obtained from the stem cell graft. The sequence came from a human donor who donated a stem cell graft to a child with acute myeloid leukemia. The chain employs TRBV20-1 and TRBJ2-7; the D is unclear. CDR3 amino acids: CSHSEKYEQYF. In DNA, the CDR3 is TGCAGTCACTCGGAGAAGTACGAGCAGTACTTC.